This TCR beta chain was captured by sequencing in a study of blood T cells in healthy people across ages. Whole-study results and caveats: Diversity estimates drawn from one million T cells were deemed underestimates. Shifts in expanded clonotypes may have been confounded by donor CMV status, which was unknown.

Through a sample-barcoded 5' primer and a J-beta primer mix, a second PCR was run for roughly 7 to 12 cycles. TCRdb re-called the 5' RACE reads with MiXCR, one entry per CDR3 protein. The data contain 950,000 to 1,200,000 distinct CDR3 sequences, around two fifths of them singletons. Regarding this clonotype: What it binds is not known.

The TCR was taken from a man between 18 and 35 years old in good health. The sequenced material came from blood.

The CDR3 coding sequence is TGTGCCAGCAGCCAAGATGGGGAGCTGTTTTTT. Amino acids: CASSQDGELFF. The chain uses TRBV14 and TRBJ2-2; no definite D call. The CDR3 loop spans 11 amino acids. The V gene's germline CDR1 is SGHDN and CDR2 FVKESK. With 0 bases removed from V and 8 bases from J, the gap between germline ends came to 1 base.